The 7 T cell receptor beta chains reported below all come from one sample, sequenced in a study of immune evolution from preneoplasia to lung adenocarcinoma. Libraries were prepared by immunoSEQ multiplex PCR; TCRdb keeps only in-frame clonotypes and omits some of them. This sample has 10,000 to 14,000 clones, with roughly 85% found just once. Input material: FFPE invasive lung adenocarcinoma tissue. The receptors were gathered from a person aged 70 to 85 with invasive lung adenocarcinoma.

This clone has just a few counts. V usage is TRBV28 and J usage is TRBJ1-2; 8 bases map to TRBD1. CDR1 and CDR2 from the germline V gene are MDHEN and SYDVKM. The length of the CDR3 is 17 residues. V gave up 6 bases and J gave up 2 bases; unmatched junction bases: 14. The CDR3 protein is CASRQTTTTGGNYGYTF. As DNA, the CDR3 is TGTGCCAGCAGACAAACTACCACCACAGGGGGGAACTATGGCTACACCTTC.

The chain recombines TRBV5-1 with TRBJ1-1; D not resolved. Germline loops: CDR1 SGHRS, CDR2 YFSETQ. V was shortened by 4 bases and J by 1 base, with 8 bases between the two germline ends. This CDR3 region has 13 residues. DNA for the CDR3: TGCGCCAGCAGCCCGGAGGGGAACACTGAAGCTTTCTTT. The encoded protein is CASSPEGNTEAFF.

The CDR3 reads CANRDFNQPQHF. The CDR3 nucleotides are TGTGCCAACAGGGATTTCAATCAGCCCCAGCATTTT. This sequence joins TRBV21-1 and TRBJ1-5. TRBV21-1 is a documented pseudogene. This CDR3 is built from 12 residues.

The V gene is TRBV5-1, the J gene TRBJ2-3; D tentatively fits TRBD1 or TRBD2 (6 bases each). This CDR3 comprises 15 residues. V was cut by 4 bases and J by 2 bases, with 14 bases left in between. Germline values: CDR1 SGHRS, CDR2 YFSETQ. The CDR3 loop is CASSLRGLPTDTQYF. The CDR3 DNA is TGCGCCAGCAGCCTCAGGGGACTTCCCACAGATACGCAGTATTTT.

The CDR3 is CSVRGVARGLGNTIYF. In nucleotides, the CDR3 is TGCAGCGTTCGTGGGGTCGCTCGGGGGTTGGGAAACACCATATATTTT. J is TRBJ1-3 and V is TRBV29-1, with a tentative D call TRBD1 (5 bases). Germline lookup yields CDR1 SQVTM and CDR2 ANQGSEA. Trimming cost V 5 bases and J 4 bases, with 21 bases left between them. CDR3 length equals 16 residues.

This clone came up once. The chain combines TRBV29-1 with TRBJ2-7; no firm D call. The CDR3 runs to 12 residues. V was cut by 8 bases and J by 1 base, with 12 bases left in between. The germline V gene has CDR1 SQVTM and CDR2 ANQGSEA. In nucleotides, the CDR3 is TGCAGCCTTAGGACGGCTTCCTACGAGCAGTACTTC. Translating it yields CSLRTASYEQYF.

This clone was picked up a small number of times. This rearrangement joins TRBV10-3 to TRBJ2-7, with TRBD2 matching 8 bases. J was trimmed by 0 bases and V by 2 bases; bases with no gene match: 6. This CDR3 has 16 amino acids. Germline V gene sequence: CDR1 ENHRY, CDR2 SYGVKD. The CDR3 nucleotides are TGTGCCATCAGTGAGCGGCTAGCGGGCAACTCCTACGAGCAGTACTTC. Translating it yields CAISERLAGNSYEQYF.